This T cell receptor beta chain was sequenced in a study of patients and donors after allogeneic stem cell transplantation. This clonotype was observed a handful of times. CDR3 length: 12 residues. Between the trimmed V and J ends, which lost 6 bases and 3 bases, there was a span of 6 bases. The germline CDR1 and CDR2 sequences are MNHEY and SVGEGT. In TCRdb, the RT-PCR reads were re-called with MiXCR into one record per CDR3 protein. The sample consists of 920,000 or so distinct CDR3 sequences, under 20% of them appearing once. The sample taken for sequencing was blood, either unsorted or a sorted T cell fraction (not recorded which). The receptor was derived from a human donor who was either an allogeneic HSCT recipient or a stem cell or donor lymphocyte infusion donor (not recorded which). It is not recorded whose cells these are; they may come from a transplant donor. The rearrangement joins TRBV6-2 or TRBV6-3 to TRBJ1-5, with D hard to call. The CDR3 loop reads CASRRINQPQHF. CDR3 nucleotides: TGTGCCAGCAGACGAATCAATCAGCCCCAGCATTTT.